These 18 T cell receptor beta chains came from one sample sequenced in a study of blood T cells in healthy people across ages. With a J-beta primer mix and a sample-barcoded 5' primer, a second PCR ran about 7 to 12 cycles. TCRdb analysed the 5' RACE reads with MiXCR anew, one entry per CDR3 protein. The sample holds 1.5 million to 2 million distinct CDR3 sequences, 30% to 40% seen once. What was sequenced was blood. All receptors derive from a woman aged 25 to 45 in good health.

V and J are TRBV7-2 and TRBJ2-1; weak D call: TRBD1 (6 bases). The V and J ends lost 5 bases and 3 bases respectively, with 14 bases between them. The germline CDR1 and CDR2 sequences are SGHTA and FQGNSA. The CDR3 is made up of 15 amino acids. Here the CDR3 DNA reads TGTGCCAGCAGCCGCCCGGACAGCCTCTACAATGAGCAGTTCTTC. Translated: CASSRPDSLYNEQFF.

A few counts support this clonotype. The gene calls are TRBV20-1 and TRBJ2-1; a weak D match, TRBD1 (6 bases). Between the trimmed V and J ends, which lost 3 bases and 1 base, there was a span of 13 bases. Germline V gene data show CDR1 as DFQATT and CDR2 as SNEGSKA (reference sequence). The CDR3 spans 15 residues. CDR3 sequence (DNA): TGCAGTGCTAGGCCCAAAGGACAGTCCTACAATGAGCAGTTCTTC. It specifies CSARPKGQSYNEQFF.

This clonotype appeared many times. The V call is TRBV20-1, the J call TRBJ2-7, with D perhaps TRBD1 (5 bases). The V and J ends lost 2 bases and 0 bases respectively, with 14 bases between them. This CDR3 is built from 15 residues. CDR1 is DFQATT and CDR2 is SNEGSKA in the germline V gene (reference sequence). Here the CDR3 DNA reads TGCAGTGCTAGAATCATGACAGATTCCTCCTACGAGCAGTACTTC. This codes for CSARIMTDSSYEQYF.

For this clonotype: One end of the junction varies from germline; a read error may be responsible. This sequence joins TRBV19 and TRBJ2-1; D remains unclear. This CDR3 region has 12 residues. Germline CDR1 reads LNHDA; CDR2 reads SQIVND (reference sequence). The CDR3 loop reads CASRILSGEQFF. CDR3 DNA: TGTGCCAGTCGTATTCTTTCGGGTGAGCAGTTCTTC.

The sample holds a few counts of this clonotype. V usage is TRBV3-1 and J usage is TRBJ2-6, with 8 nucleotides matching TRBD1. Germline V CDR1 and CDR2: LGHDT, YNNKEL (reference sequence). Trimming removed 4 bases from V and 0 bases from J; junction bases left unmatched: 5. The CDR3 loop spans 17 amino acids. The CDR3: CASSRTGTFSGANVLTF. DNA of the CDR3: TGTGCCAGCAGCCGGACAGGGACCTTCTCTGGGGCCAACGTCCTGACTTTC.

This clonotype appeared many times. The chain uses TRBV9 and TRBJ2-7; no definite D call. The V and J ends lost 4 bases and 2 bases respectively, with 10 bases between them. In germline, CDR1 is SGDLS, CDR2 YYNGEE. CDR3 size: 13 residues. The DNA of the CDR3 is TGTGCCAGCAGCCCCTCAGTAGCCTACGAGCAGTACTTC. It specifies CASSPSVAYEQYF. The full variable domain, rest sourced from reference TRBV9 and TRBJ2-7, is DSGVTQTPKHLITATGQRVTLRCSPRSGDLSVYWYQQSLDQGLQFLIQYYNGEERAKGNILERFSAQQFPDLHSELNLSSLELGDSALYFCASSPSVAYEQYFGPGTRLTVT.

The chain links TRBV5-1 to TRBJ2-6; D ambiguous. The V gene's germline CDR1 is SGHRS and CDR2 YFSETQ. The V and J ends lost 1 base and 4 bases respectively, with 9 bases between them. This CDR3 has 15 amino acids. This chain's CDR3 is CASSLFSLGANVLTF. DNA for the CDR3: TGCGCCAGCAGCTTGTTTAGTTTGGGGGCCAACGTCCTGACTTTC. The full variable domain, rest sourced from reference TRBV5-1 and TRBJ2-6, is KAGVTQTPRYLIKTRGQQVTLSCSPISGHRSVSWYQQTPGQGLQFLFEYFSETQRNKGNFPGRFSGRQFSNSRSEMNVSTLELGDSALYLCASSLFSLGANVLTFGAGSRLTVL.

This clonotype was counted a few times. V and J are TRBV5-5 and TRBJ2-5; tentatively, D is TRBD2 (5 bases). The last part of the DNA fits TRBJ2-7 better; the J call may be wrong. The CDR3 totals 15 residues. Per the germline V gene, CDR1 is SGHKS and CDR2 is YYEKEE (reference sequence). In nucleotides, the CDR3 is TGTGCCAGCAGCCGGGGTAGGGCAGGAATCTACGAGCAGTACTTC. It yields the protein CASSRGRAGIYEQYF.

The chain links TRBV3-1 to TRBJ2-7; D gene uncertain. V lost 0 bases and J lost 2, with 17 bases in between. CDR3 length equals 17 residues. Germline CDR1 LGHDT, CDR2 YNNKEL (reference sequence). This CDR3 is CASSQESAGRLTYEQYF. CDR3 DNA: TGTGCCAGCAGCCAAGAATCCGCTGGCCGTTTGACCTACGAGCAGTACTTC.

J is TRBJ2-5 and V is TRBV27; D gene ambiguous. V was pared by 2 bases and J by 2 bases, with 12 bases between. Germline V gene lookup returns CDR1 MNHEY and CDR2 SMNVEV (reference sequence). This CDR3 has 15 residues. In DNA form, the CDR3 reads TGTGCCAGCAGTTTAGCGACCACCCAACAAGAGACCCAGTACTTC. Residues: CASSLATTQQETQYF.

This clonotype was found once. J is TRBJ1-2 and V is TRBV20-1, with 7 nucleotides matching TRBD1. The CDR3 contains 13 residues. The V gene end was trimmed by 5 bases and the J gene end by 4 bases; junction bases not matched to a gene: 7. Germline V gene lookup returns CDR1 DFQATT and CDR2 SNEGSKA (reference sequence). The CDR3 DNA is TGCAGTGCTCATCTGAACAGGGGCTATGGCTACACCTTC. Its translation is CSAHLNRGYGYTF.

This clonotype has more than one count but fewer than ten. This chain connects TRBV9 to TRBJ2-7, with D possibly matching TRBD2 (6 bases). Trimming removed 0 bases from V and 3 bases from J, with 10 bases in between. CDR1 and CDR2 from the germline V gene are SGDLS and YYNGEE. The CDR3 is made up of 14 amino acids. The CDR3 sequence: CASSVDGRNYEQYF. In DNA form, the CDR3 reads TGTGCCAGCAGCGTAGACGGGAGAAACTACGAGCAGTACTTC.

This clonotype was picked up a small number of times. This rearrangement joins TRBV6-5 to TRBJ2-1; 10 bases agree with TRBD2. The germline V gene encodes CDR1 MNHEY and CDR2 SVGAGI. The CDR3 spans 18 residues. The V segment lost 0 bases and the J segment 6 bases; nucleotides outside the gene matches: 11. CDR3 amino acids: CASSYSSTLAGVSNEQFF. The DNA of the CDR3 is TGTGCCAGCAGTTACTCGAGTACCCTAGCGGGAGTGTCCAATGAGCAGTTCTTC.

CDR3 nucleotide sequence: TGCGCCAGCAACTACAGCCTGGGGAATGAGCAGTTCTTC. Translation: CASNYSLGNEQFF. V is TRBV5-1 and J is TRBJ2-1; D is undetermined. The CDR3 spans 13 residues. CDR1 SGHRS and CDR2 YFSETQ come from the germline V gene. V was pared by 6 bases and J by 7 bases, with 14 bases between.

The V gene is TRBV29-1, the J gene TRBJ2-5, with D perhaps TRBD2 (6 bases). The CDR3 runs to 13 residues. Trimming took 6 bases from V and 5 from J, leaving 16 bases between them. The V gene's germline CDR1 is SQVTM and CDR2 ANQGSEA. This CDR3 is CSVGRLDRETQYF. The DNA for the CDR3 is TGCAGCGTGGGTAGACTAGATAGGGAGACCCAGTACTTC.

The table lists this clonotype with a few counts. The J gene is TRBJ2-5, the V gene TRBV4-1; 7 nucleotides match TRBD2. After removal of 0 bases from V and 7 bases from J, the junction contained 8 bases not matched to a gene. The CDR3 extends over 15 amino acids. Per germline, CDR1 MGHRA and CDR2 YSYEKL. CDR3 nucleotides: TGCGCCAGCAGCCAAGATATTCTAGCGGCTGGGACCCAGTACTTC. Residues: CASSQDILAAGTQYF.

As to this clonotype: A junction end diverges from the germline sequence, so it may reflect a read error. The CDR3 region is CASSPEGLLFGTDTQYF. In DNA form, the CDR3 reads TGTGCCAGCAGCCCAGAAGGACTCCTCTTTGGCACGGATACGCAGTATTTT. The chain employs TRBV7-2 and TRBJ2-3, with a possible D match to TRBD2 (5 bases). Germline V gene sequence: CDR1 SGHTA, CDR2 FQGNSA. The CDR3 has 17 residues.

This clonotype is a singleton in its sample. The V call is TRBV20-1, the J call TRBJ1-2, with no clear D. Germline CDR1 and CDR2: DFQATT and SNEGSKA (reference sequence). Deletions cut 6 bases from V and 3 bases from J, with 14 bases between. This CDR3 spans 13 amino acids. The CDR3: CSAQDGWDYGYTF. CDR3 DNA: TGCAGTGCCCAAGATGGGTGGGACTATGGCTACACCTTC.